The sequence of this TCR beta chain was determined in a study of tumor-infiltrating lymphocytes in glioblastoma multiforme. Study-level findings and limits: No surface-marker sorting into functional T cell subtypes was done. Only one glioblastoma patient had TCR and mutation analysis.

Germline V gives CDR1 SQVTM, CDR2 ANQGSEA. V gave up 7 bases and J gave up 0 bases; unmatched junction bases: 6. CDR3 length equals 13 residues. A remark on this clonotype: As yet, its antigen is unknown. As the CDR3 is not closed by the conserved phenylalanine or tryptophan, this likely results from a read error.

TCR beta libraries were built from RNA through three nested multiplex PCR rounds using modified ARM-PCR. One entry per CDR3 protein results from TCRdb running MiXCR on the multiplex PCR reads. This table holds approximately 9,600 distinct CDR3 sequences, approximately 65% found once. The sample consisted of brain tumor tissue. This chain connects TRBV29-1 to TRBJ2-7; 7 nucleotides agree with TRBD2. The sequence came from a male donor with glioblastoma. The CDR3, as DNA: TGCAGCGCCAAAACTAGCGACTCCTACGAGCAGTACCTC. It translates to CSAKTSDSYEQYL.